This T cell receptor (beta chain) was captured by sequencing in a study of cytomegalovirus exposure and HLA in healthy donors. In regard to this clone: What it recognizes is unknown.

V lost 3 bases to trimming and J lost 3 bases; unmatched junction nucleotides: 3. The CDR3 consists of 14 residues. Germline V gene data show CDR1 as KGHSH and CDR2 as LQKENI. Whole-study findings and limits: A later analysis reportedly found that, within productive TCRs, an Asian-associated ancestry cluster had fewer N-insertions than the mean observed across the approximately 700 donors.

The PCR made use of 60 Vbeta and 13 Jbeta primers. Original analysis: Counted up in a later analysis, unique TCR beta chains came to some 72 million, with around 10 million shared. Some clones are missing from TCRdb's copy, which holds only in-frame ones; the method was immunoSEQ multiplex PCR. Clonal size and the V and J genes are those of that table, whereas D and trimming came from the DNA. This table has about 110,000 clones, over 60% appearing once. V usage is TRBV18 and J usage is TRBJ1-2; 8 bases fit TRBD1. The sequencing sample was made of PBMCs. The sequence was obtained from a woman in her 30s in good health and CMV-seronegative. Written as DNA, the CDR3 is TGTGCCAGCTCACCGGGACAGGACCACTATGGCTACACCTTC. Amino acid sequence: CASSPGQDHYGYTF.